These 19 T cell receptor beta chains were all obtained from the same sample, sequenced in a study of blood T cell repertoires in COVID-19. Clones were read by immunoSEQ multiplex PCR, and TCRdb kept only the in-frame ones, dropping some. The sample includes some 250,000 clones, 80% to 90% of them seen just once. What was sequenced was peripheral blood. The origin of the receptors is a man aged 25 to 45 with active or convalescent COVID-19.

The chain links TRBV2 to TRBJ2-7, with 7 bases fitting TRBD1. CDR3 length equals 15 residues. Trimming at V came to 6 bases and at J to 4 bases, leaving 12 bases not matched to a gene. In germline, CDR1 is SNHLY, CDR2 FYNNEI. The CDR3 DNA follows: TGTGCCAGCAGAGAATGGACAGGAGGAGATTACGAGCAGTACTTC. This gives the protein CASREWTGGDYEQYF.

J is TRBJ2-1 and V is TRBV5-4, with TRBD2 identical over 9 bases. Trimming cost V 0 bases and J 5 bases; bases outside gene matches: 3. CDR1 is SGHNT and CDR2 is YYREEE in the germline V gene (reference sequence). This CDR3 spans 15 amino acids. The CDR3, as DNA: TGTGCCAGCAGCTTGGCTAGCGGGGAAAACAATGAGCAGTTCTTC. Amino acid sequence: CASSLASGENNEQFF.

The chain uses TRBV6-2 or TRBV6-3 and TRBJ2-5; TRBD1 matches 9 bases. J lost 2 bases, V lost 4 bases, and 5 bases had no gene match. The CDR3 is 15 amino acids. CDR1 is MNHEY and CDR2 is SVGEGT in the germline V gene. Here the CDR3 DNA reads TGTGCCAGCAGTTGCAACAGGGGGCCTCAAGAGACCCAGTACTTC. Its translation: CASSCNRGPQETQYF.

This chain joins TRBV3-1 (or the pseudogene TRBV3-2) and TRBJ1-6; D gene ambiguous. The germline V and J ends were trimmed by 0 bases and 8 bases, with 5 bases remaining between them. Germline V lookup: CDR1 LGHDT, CDR2 YNNKEL (reference sequence). The CDR3 covers 13 residues. The DNA for the CDR3 is TGTGCCAGCAGCCAAGACAGGTATTCACCCCTCCACTTT. It is translated as CASSQDRYSPLHF.

J is TRBJ2-2 and V is TRBV2, with 11 bases identical to TRBD1. CDR1 and CDR2 (germline): SNHLY, FYNNEI. The CDR3 extends over 15 amino acids. Trimming cost V 4 bases and J 6 bases; bases outside gene matches: 4. As DNA, the CDR3 is TGTGCCAGCAGTGGGGGACAGGGGGAGGCCGGGGAGCTGTTTTTT. Translated, it gives CASSGGQGEAGELFF. Full variable domain (rest looked up from reference TRBV2 and TRBJ2-2): EPEVTQTPSHQVTQMGQEVILRCVPISNHLYFYWYRQILGQKVEFLVSFYNNEISEKSEIFDDQFSVERPDGSNFTLKIRSTKLEDSAMYFCASSGGQGEAGELFFGEGSRLTVL.

V and J are TRBV28 and TRBJ2-7; D is ambiguous. V lost 6 bases and J 3 bases, leaving 12 bases between the germline ends. CDR3 length: 13 amino acids. The V gene's germline CDR1 is MDHEN and CDR2 SYDVKM. The CDR3 here is CASSLPSFYEQYF. The CDR3 nucleotides are TGTGCCAGCAGCCTCCCCTCTTTCTACGAGCAGTACTTC.

The chain combines TRBV4-1 with TRBJ1-2; TRBD1 matches 9 bases. Trimming cost V 2 bases and J 1 base; bases outside gene matches: 8. CDR3 length: 17 amino acids. CDR1 is MGHRA and CDR2 is YSYEKL in the germline V gene. Written as DNA, the CDR3 is TGCGCCAGCAGCCAAACCGGGACAGGGACTCATAACTATGGCTACACCTTC. It yields the protein CASSQTGTGTHNYGYTF.

The chain uses TRBV19 and TRBJ1-1, with D unclear. Trimming left V 5 bases short and J 3 bases short, with 13 bases between. This CDR3 has 14 residues. Germline V lookup: CDR1 LNHDA, CDR2 SQIVND (reference sequence). In DNA form, the CDR3 reads TGTGCCAGTAGTCAGACTCGATTTGACACTGAAGCTTTCTTT. Its protein product is CASSQTRFDTEAFF. Using reference TRBV19 and TRBJ1-1 for the parts outside the CDR3, the full variable domain is DGGITQSPKYLFRKEGQNVTLSCEQNLNHDAMYWYRQDPGQGLRLIYYSQIVNDFQKGDIAEGYSVSREKKESFPLTVTSAQKNPTAFYLCASSQTRFDTEAFFGQGTRLTVV.

This clone has a single count. This sequence joins TRBV14 and TRBJ1-4; TRBD1 might be the D (6 bases). Germline CDR1 SGHDN, CDR2 FVKESK. The CDR3 totals 18 residues. The V gene lost 1 base and the J gene lost 8 bases, with 23 bases spanning the gap. The CDR3 is CASSQGVSLSVRGEKLFF. The CDR3 DNA is TGTGCCAGCAGCCAAGGTGTCTCGCTTTCGGTCAGGGGAGAAAAACTGTTTTTT.

The CDR3 nucleotides are TGTGCCAGCAGCCGAGAGTCCCACTCGTACAATGAGCAGTTCTTC. Translated, it gives CASSRESHSYNEQFF. The chain uses TRBV3-1 (or the pseudogene TRBV3-2) and TRBJ2-1; D unclear. The germline V gene has CDR1 LGHDT and CDR2 YNNKEL (reference sequence). The CDR3 contains 15 residues. The V gene lost 4 bases and the J gene lost 4 bases, with 14 bases spanning the gap.

The chain uses TRBV6-5 and TRBJ2-5, with TRBD2 as a possible D gene (5 bases). Germline CDR1 MNHEY, CDR2 SVGAGI. The V end lost 7 bases, the J end lost 5 bases, and 20 bases lay between the germline ends. This CDR3 is 15 amino acids long. As DNA, the CDR3 is TGTGCCAGCACTGCACTGGACTTAAAGAGGGAGACCCAGTACTTC. Translation: CASTALDLKRETQYF.

The chain has TRBV7-6 and TRBJ1-6, with D perhaps matching TRBD1 (5 bases). Trimming shortened V by 6 bases and J by 7 bases, and 16 bases separated the two germline ends. The CDR3 sequence is 15 residues long. Germline CDR1 and CDR2: SGHVS and FNYEAQ. Written as DNA, the CDR3 is TGTGCCAGCAGTTCCCGGATGGGGCGGAATTCACCCCTCCACTTT. It encodes CASSSRMGRNSPLHF.

The chain has TRBV7-2 and TRBJ2-3, with 8 bases aligning to TRBD1. In germline, CDR1 is SGHTA, CDR2 FQGNSA. After removal of 2 bases from V and 0 bases from J, the junction contained 4 bases not matched to a gene. The CDR3 totals 16 residues. The CDR3 DNA sequence: TGTGCCAGCAGCTTATTCACAGGGGGAAGCACAGATACGCAGTATTTT. The encoded protein is CASSLFTGGSTDTQYF. The full variable domain, completed using reference TRBV7-2 and TRBJ2-3, is GAGVSQSPSNKVTEKGKDVELRCDPISGHTALYWYRQSLGQGLEFLIYFQGNSAPDKSGLPSDRFSAERTGGSVSTLTIQRTQQEDSAVYLCASSLFTGGSTDTQYFGPGTRLTVL.

The V call is TRBV19, the J call TRBJ1-1, with D possibly being TRBD1 (6 bases). The germline V and J ends were trimmed by 4 bases and 3 bases, with 15 bases remaining between them. Germline lookup yields CDR1 LNHDA and CDR2 SQIVND (reference sequence). The CDR3 totals 15 residues. The CDR3 nucleotides are TGTGCCAGTAGTACCCACCGGACAGAGTACACTGAAGCTTTCTTT. This sequence encodes CASSTHRTEYTEAFF.

This clone was counted a single time. The rearrangement links TRBV2 to TRBJ1-5; the D gene is possibly TRBD1 (6 bases). The V gene's germline CDR1 is SNHLY and CDR2 FYNNEI. Trimming took 6 bases from V and 1 from J, leaving 19 bases between them. The CDR3 totals 17 residues. The CDR3 loop reads CASRLGQPRRSNQPQHF. The CDR3 coding sequence is TGTGCCAGCAGACTCGGACAGCCACGTAGGAGCAATCAGCCCCAGCATTTT.

V gene TRBV27 combines with J gene TRBJ2-3; TRBD2 agrees at 7 bases. Trimming removed 5 bases from V and 2 bases from J; junction bases left unmatched: 10. Germline CDR1 MNHEY, CDR2 SMNVEV (reference sequence). The CDR3 spans 16 residues. The CDR3 DNA sequence: TGTGCCAGCAGTACCACGGTAGCGGGCGACACAGATACGCAGTATTTT. Its translation is CASSTTVAGDTDTQYF.

The chain joins TRBV7-8 to TRBJ2-7; possibly TRBD1 for D (6 bases). This CDR3 has 14 residues. V lost 6 bases to trimming and J lost 6 bases, with 18 bases between them. The germline CDR1 and CDR2 sequences are SGHVS and FQNEAQ. CDR3 sequence reads: CASSHQGPDSEQYF. For the CDR3, the DNA is TGTGCCAGCAGTCATCAGGGGCCAGACAGCGAGCAGTACTTC.

V gene TRBV9 combines with J gene TRBJ1-1; no clear D gene. CDR1 is SGDLS and CDR2 is YYNGEE in the germline V gene. The CDR3 totals 13 residues. The V gene lost 0 bases and the J gene lost 6 bases, with 9 bases spanning the gap. The CDR3 DNA sequence: TGTGCCAGCAGCGTAGTGCGGGGTTCTGAAGCTTTCTTT. It yields the protein CASSVVRGSEAFF.

The V and J genes are TRBV5-1 and TRBJ1-4; no reliable D call. Germline CDR1 reads SGHRS; CDR2 reads YFSETQ. Trimming removed 1 base at V and 3 bases at J, with 10 bases between. This CDR3 comprises 15 residues. DNA for the CDR3: TGCGCCAGCAGCTTGAGTCCGGCGGCTAATGAAAAACTGTTTTTT. This gives the protein CASSLSPAANEKLFF. Full variable domain (outside the CDR3, taken from reference TRBV5-1 and TRBJ1-4): KAGVTQTPRYLIKTRGQQVTLSCSPISGHRSVSWYQQTPGQGLQFLFEYFSETQRNKGNFPGRFSGRQFSNSRSEMNVSTLELGDSALYLCASSLSPAANEKLFFGSGTQLSVL.